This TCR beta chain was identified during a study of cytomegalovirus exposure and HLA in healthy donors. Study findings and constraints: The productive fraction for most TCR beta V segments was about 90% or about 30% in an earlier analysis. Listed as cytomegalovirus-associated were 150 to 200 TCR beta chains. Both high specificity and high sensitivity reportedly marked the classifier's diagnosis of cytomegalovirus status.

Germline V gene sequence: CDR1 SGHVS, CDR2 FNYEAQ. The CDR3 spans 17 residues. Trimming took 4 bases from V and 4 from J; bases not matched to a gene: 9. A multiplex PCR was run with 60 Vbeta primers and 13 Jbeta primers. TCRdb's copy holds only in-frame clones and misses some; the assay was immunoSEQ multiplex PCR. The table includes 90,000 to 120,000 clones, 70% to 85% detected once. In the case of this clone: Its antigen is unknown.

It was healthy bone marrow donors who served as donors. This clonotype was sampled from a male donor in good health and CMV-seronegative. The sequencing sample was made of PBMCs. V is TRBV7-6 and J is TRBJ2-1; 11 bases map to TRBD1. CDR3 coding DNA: TGTGCCAGCAGCTCCCCCCGGACAGGGGGCTCGTACAATGAGCAGTTCTTC. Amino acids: CASSSPRTGGSYNEQFF.